Following are 24 T cell receptor beta chains from one sample sequenced in a study of vaccination and CD4 T cells after COVID-19 (dated by TCRdb to 2022 to 2024). The library relied on PCR. Sequencer: Illumina iSeq 100. TCR sequencing of DNA from cultured CD4+ T cells used the Oncomine TCR Beta short-read assay at the Johns Hopkins FTIC core. TCRdb trimmed public reads at Q25 via fastp, called clones via MiXCR and kept in-frame beta chains. Every entry covers one CDR3 protein and lists the most common genes and DNA from its rows. The sample contains some 20,000 distinct CDR3 sequences, approximately 40% of them found a single time. The ten largest clones represent roughly 8.1% of the sample. Explained via the paper, the treatment or condition label denotes: approximately 11-day PBMC culture with coronavirus spike peptide pools or control peptides (ViraFEST assay). Their recognized antigens are unknown.

The sample here was CD4+ T cells from blood, cultured in vitro, taken after SARS-CoV-2 vaccination. The receptors originated from a human donor who had recovered from COVID-19.

The V gene is TRBV7-9, the J gene TRBJ2-7; possible D gene TRBD2, 6 bases. Trimming removed 5 bases from V and 3 bases from J, with 11 bases in between. Germline V gene lookup returns CDR1 SEHNR and CDR2 FQNEAQ (reference sequence). The length of the CDR3 is 13 residues. CDR3 DNA: TGTGCCAGCAGCGCCACCGGGGGCTACGAGCAGTACTTC. Its translation: CASSATGGYEQYF. The full variable domain, completed using reference TRBV7-9 and TRBJ2-7, is DTGVSQNPRHKITKRGQNVTFRCDPISEHNRLYWYRQTLGQGPEFLTYFQNEAQLEKSRLLSDRFSAERPKGSFSTLEIQRTEQGDSAMYLCASSATGGYEQYFGPGTRLTVT.

This sequence joins TRBV20-1 and TRBJ1-2, with a tentative D call TRBD1 (5 bases). The CDR3 has 13 amino acids. V lost 3 bases, J lost 6 bases, and 14 bases lay in between. Per germline, CDR1 DFQATT and CDR2 SNEGSKA (reference sequence). This CDR3 reads CSASPGPGDGYTF. The CDR3 DNA follows: TGCAGTGCTAGTCCAGGCCCGGGGGATGGCTACACCTTC.

The CDR3 region is CASSFGQGRTEAFF. The DNA of the CDR3 is TGTGCCAGCAGCTTTGGTCAGGGGCGCACTGAAGCTTTCTTT. V gene TRBV11-2 combines with J gene TRBJ1-1, with a possible D match to TRBD1 (6 bases). The germline V and J ends were trimmed by 3 bases and 4 bases, with 12 bases remaining between them. Germline loops: CDR1 SGHAT, CDR2 FQNNGV. The CDR3 sequence is 14 residues long.

V and J are TRBV19 and TRBJ1-5; 8 bases are shared with TRBD1. CDR1 is LNHDA, CDR2 SQIVND, per germline (reference sequence). The CDR3 covers 18 residues. After removal of 3 bases from V and 0 bases from J, the junction contained 10 bases not matched to a gene. CDR3 loop: CASSISGTGKLSNQPQHF. CDR3 nucleotide sequence: TGTGCCAGTAGTATTTCCGGGACAGGTAAACTTAGCAATCAGCCCCAGCATTTT. Looking up the rest from reference TRBV19 and TRBJ1-5 gives the full variable domain: DGGITQSPKYLFRKEGQNVTLSCEQNLNHDAMYWYRQDPGQGLRLIYYSQIVNDFQKGDIAEGYSVSREKKESFPLTVTSAQKNPTAFYLCASSISGTGKLSNQPQHFGDGTRLSIL.

This clonotype was observed a few times. V is TRBV20-1 and J is TRBJ2-5; D gene uncertain. The germline V gene encodes CDR1 DFQATT and CDR2 SNEGSKA (reference sequence). The length of the CDR3 is 15 residues. Trimming removed 0 bases at V and 2 bases at J, with 13 bases between. CDR3 sequence: CSARERLTNQETQYF. In DNA, the CDR3 is TGCAGTGCTAGAGAAAGGCTTACTAATCAAGAGACCCAGTACTTC.

This clonotype was found a few times. This rearrangement joins TRBV20-1 to TRBJ1-5; D is unresolved. The CDR3 length is 16 residues. Germline V gene data show CDR1 as DFQATT and CDR2 as SNEGSKA (reference sequence). Trimming took 3 bases from V and 1 from J, leaving 16 bases between them. CDR3 sequence reads: CSASLSGSESNQPQHF. CDR3 DNA sequence: TGCAGTGCTAGTCTGTCGGGTAGTGAGAGCAATCAGCCCCAGCATTTT.

The chain is built from TRBV5-1 and TRBJ1-2, with 7 bases matching TRBD1. The junction had 7 bases not matched to a gene; V was cut back by 4 bases and J by 4 bases. Per the germline V gene, CDR1 is SGHRS and CDR2 is YFSETQ. The CDR3 extends over 14 amino acids. The DNA for the CDR3 is TGCGCCAGCAGCCCAGGGACAGAACTCTATGGCTACACCTTC. Its protein is CASSPGTELYGYTF.

The rearrangement uses TRBV6-1 and TRBJ1-1; weak D call: TRBD1 (5 bases). V lost 4 bases, J lost 0 bases, and 18 bases lay in between. Germline CDR1 and CDR2: MNHNS and SASEGT. The CDR3 totals 17 residues. DNA of the CDR3: TGTGCCAGCAGTGCCGCAGGGACGTCTTACATGAACACTGAAGCTTTCTTT. Translating gives CASSAAGTSYMNTEAFF.

The chain couples TRBV5-8 to TRBJ2-5, with 7 bases identical to TRBD1. The germline V gene has CDR1 SGHTS and CDR2 YDEGEE. The CDR3 length is 16 residues. Trimming cost V 4 bases and J 1 base; bases outside gene matches: 10. The CDR3 DNA reads TGTGCCAGCAGCCTTACCGGGACAGCGGCCCAAGAGACCCAGTACTTC. This sequence encodes CASSLTGTAAQETQYF.

The rearrangement links TRBV10-1 to TRBJ2-7, with D unresolved. The CDR3 is 14 residues long. V shed 6 bases and J shed 6 bases, with 18 bases lying between them. Germline loops: CDR1 WNHNN, CDR2 SYGVQD (reference sequence). In nucleotides, the CDR3 is TGCGCCAGCAGCGCCGTAGGTGGTATCGGCGAGCAGTACTTC. This translates into CASSAVGGIGEQYF.

This CDR3 is CSVGVSDRGPGETQYF. CDR3 sequence (DNA): TGCAGCGTTGGGGTCTCGGACAGGGGTCCGGGGGAGACCCAGTACTTC. The J gene is TRBJ2-5, the V gene TRBV29-1; 9 bases agree with TRBD1. The germline V gene has CDR1 SQVTM and CDR2 ANQGSEA. The CDR3 extends over 16 amino acids. V lost 4 bases to trimming and J lost 5 bases; unmatched junction nucleotides: 14.

The chain has TRBV9 and TRBJ1-2; D gene ambiguous. The length of the CDR3 is 15 residues. Germline lookup yields CDR1 SGDLS and CDR2 YYNGEE. Trimming shortened V by 3 bases and J by 8 bases, and 20 bases separated the two germline ends. The CDR3 here is CASSGDLNLFEGYTF. The CDR3 bases are TGTGCCAGCAGCGGAGACCTTAACCTCTTCGAGGGCTACACCTTC.

V is TRBV5-1 and J is TRBJ1-1; D not resolved. This CDR3 has 13 residues. Germline V gene data show CDR1 as SGHRS and CDR2 as YFSETQ. The germline V and J ends were trimmed by 2 bases and 0 bases, with 5 bases remaining between them. In DNA, the CDR3 is TGCGCCAGCAGCTTTCAGATGAACACTGAAGCTTTCTTT. This encodes CASSFQMNTEAFF.

The chain employs TRBV10-1 and TRBJ2-4; no firm D call. Germline assignment: CDR1 WNHNN and CDR2 SYGVQD (reference sequence). The CDR3 extends over 14 amino acids. Deletions cut 3 bases from V and 0 bases from J, with 6 bases between. The DNA for the CDR3 is TGCGCCAGCAGTGATTCTCTAGCCAAAAACATTCAGTACTTC. This sequence encodes CASSDSLAKNIQYF.

The chain links TRBV7-2 to TRBJ2-7, with 8 bases matching TRBD2. CDR3 size: 15 residues. V shed 0 bases and J 3 bases; nucleotides not matched to a gene: 4. The germline V gene encodes CDR1 SGHTA and CDR2 FQGNSA. CDR3 bases: TGTGCCAGCAGCTTAGCAACGGGAGGGCACTACGAGCAGTACTTC. Encoded protein: CASSLATGGHYEQYF.

The chain links TRBV19 to TRBJ1-1, with D perhaps TRBD1 (5 bases). Germline V gives CDR1 LNHDA, CDR2 SQIVND (reference sequence). The CDR3 is made up of 14 amino acids. With 7 bases removed from V and 11 bases from J, the gap between germline ends came to 23 bases. The DNA of the CDR3 is TGTGCCAGTACTCCGTGGGGGAGCAGCACCCAGGCTTTCTTT. This gives the protein CASTPWGSSTQAFF.

The chain carries TRBV11-3 and TRBJ2-5; the match to TRBD2 covers 7 bases. CDR1 is SGHNT and CDR2 is YENEEA in the germline V gene. The CDR3 totals 15 residues. The V segment lost 1 base and the J segment 4 bases; nucleotides outside the gene matches: 6. The CDR3 coding sequence is TGTGCCAGCAGCTTAGGGCGGGAGTGGCGAGAGACCCAGTACTTC. It translates to CASSLGREWRETQYF.

This chain connects TRBV19 to TRBJ1-1, with D possibly matching TRBD1 (6 bases). CDR1 LNHDA and CDR2 SQIVND come from the germline V gene (reference sequence). V dropped 5 bases and J dropped 1 base, with 11 bases sitting between them. The CDR3 consists of 14 residues. The CDR3 DNA follows: TGTGCCAGTAGTCCCGGACAGAAGAACACTGAAGCTTTCTTT. This codes for CASSPGQKNTEAFF.

The chain employs TRBV7-3 and TRBJ2-3; 12 bases are a match to TRBD2. The CDR3 loop spans 14 amino acids. V lost 5 bases, J lost 6 bases, and 3 bases stayed unmatched. Per the germline V gene, CDR1 is SGHTA and CDR2 is FQGTGA. The DNA of the CDR3 is TGTGCCAGCAGCCTAGCGGGGGGGGGTGATACGCAGTATTTT. This gives the protein CASSLAGGGDTQYF.

The chain has TRBV11-3 and TRBJ2-7; D ambiguous. Germline V gives CDR1 SGHNT, CDR2 YENEEA. This CDR3 has 13 residues. The V gene lost 1 base and the J gene lost 2 bases, with 6 bases spanning the gap. The CDR3 coding sequence is TGTGCCAGCAGCTTAGGCCAGCCCTACGAGCAGTACTTC. Protein product: CASSLGQPYEQYF.

This clonotype has a handful of counts. The V and J genes are TRBV27 and TRBJ1-2; D may be TRBD1 (5 bases). The CDR3 has 15 residues. The V and J ends lost 2 bases and 0 bases respectively, with 10 bases between them. The germline gives CDR1 MNHEY, CDR2 SMNVEV (reference sequence). DNA for the CDR3: TGTGCCAGCAGTTTAAAGGGGCCTGCTAACTATGGCTACACCTTC. Encoded protein: CASSLKGPANYGYTF.

The sample holds a few counts of this clonotype. The chain combines TRBV6-2 or TRBV6-3 with TRBJ1-1, with 7 bases aligning to TRBD1. The CDR3 covers 17 residues. V shed 0 bases, J shed 5 bases, and the junction held 12 bases outside the gene matches. Germline CDR1 and CDR2: MNHEY and SVGEGT. CDR3 residues: CASSYSRQGYIGTEAFF. The CDR3 region has the DNA TGTGCCAGCAGTTACTCGCGACAGGGATACATAGGGACTGAAGCTTTCTTT.

CDR3 sequence (DNA): TGTGCCAGTAGCCCCCCCGGGATGTGGGGCCCCGGCACCGGGGAGCTGTTTTTT. This encodes CASSPPGMWGPGTGELFF. The chain has TRBV19 and TRBJ2-2; D may be TRBD1 or TRBD2 (5 bases each). The CDR3 is 18 amino acids. The V end was cut by 6 bases, the J end by 4 bases, with 24 bases between. CDR1 and CDR2 from the germline V gene are LNHDA and SQIVND (reference sequence).

The V gene is TRBV24-1, the J gene TRBJ1-4, with TRBD1 matching 8 bases. From germline, CDR1 is KGHDR and CDR2 SFDVKD. The CDR3 runs to 15 residues. J was trimmed by 10 bases and V by 4 bases; bases with no gene match: 10. In DNA, the CDR3 is TGTGCCACCAGTGACAACGACAGGGGATCCGGAAAACTGTTTTTT. Its protein product is CATSDNDRGSGKLFF.